Sequencing of this T cell receptor (beta chain) was carried out in a study of shared clonotypes between healthy human individuals (dated by TCRdb to 2020 to 2022). Turning to the overall study: A couple of women and a few men aged 18 to 49 years were included in the cohort. For each donor, CD4 naive and CD4 memory were each run on three plates, CD8 naive on two plates, and CD8 memory on one plate. The study deeply sequenced blood TCR repertoires of roughly five healthy adults to estimate repertoire size and the extent of clonotype sharing between individuals. To increase sequencing depth and limit assay-specific biases, different laboratories used diverse techniques to prepare libraries and sequence TCR repertoires. Between about 0.8 and 9 billion PBMCs per donor were obtained by leukapheresis.

Paper-wide results and their limitations: Pairwise subsampling indicated that sequencing depth was expected to affect the degree of clonotype sharing among donors. Sampling was limited to blood, and TCR repertoires in tissue likely differ from TCR repertoires in blood. When a few donors were compared, the shared fraction of clonotypes was around 5.1% for naive CD4, about 4% for naive CD8, 2% to 2.5% for memory CD4, and roughly 0.43% for memory CD8. Naive subsets generally had larger estimated clonotype richness than memory subsets did. Compared with non-shared clonotypes, the clonotypes found in all four sorted-subset donors had higher generation probabilities. Because the study included only a small number of donors, the genetic and exposure-history diversity represented was limited. Incomplete sequencing was indicated by rarefaction of sorted-subset datasets, despite the large sequencing depth.

Reading from cysteine to phenylalanine, the CDR3 counts 13 amino acids. Just CDR3 DNA is preserved here, 39 bases in frame from base 1. According to the germline V gene, CDR1 reads MNHEY and CDR2 reads SVGAGI. V drops 4 bases and J drops 0 bases, leaving 4 bases in between. CD8 naive samples consisted of CD45RO-negative cells that were positively selected for CCR7, yielding a CD45RA+CCR7+ population without TemRA cells. The donors were healthy, HIV-negative adults with no recently reported acute infections or vaccinations. Only Caucasian adults living in Nashville, Tennessee, USA were represented among the donors. Blood was obtained by leukapheresis, after which PBMCs were separated by Ficoll-Histopaque density gradient centrifugation and cryopreserved in liquid nitrogen vapor phase. Analytical flow cytometry was used to check the purity and quantity of each magnetically sorted T cell population. Genomic DNA was isolated from each sorted fraction and quantified by UV absorbance on a Nanodrop 2000c.

In regard to this clone: The target of this receptor is not known. A much bigger clone sits one base away, suggesting this may be a read error. The sample contains more than one DNA sequence encoding this CDR3.

Using the deep immunoSEQ assay, multiplex PCR amplified TCR CDR3 regions from genomic DNA. Extracted genomic DNA from each cell subset was distributed evenly across all wells of several immunoSEQ 96-well plates, and each plate was treated as a replicate. Each replicate PCR for sorted subsets received around 200 ng genomic DNA, equal to around 32,000 T cell genomes. Purified libraries were measured with a Qubit 3.0 fluorometer, size-checked on a Bioanalyzer 2100, and measured again with the KAPA Library Quantification kit. Every immunoSEQ 96-well plate was sequenced on a separate single-read 150-cycle Illumina NextSeq 550 flow cell. The authors' analysis ran thus. Because the immunoSEQ output included only junctional sequences and no quality scores, the filtering could not be the same as the filtering used for full-length reads. Sequences were annotated with PyIR, a Python wrapper for IgBLAST v1.9, using IMGT germline references to assign V/J genes and CDR3. Reads with weak V/J assignments (E-value above 1e-6), missing CDR3, stop codons, out-of-frame junctions, or ambiguous translated residues were removed. V3J clonotypes were defined as sequences sharing an identical inferred V gene, J gene, and CDR3 amino acid sequence. Percentage overlap between repertoires was calculated by dividing the number of shared unique clonotypes by the size of the smaller repertoire. Richness of each repertoire was evaluated using RTK rarefaction, the Chao1 estimator, and Recon v2.1 estimates of unobserved clonotypes. OLGA was used to compute generation probabilities for all TCRbeta clonotypes that the gDNA method yielded from a handful of donors. The table comes from immuneACCESS by way of TCRdb, which keeps in-frame sequences with V and J called. Part of the clones is missing from these tables; in studies checked, under half for an unresolved V gene and the rest for unknown reasons. Clonal size and the V and J genes are those of that table, whereas D and trimming came from the DNA. In all, the sample holds some 1,900,000 clones, and less than 95% of those were seen once. The ten largest account for approximately 1% of the sample.

This clonotype was obtained from a man between 18 and 29 years old in good health. The sequence links TRBV6-5 to TRBJ1-5; too little of a D gene remains to name it. The sample taken for sequencing was naive CD8+ T cells sorted from blood. This specimen's cell subset or site label, interpreted: CD45RA+CCR7+. This receptor has the CDR3 CASSWGSNQPQHF. The nucleotides read TGTGCCAGCAGTTGGGGTAGCAATCAGCCCCAGCATTTT.